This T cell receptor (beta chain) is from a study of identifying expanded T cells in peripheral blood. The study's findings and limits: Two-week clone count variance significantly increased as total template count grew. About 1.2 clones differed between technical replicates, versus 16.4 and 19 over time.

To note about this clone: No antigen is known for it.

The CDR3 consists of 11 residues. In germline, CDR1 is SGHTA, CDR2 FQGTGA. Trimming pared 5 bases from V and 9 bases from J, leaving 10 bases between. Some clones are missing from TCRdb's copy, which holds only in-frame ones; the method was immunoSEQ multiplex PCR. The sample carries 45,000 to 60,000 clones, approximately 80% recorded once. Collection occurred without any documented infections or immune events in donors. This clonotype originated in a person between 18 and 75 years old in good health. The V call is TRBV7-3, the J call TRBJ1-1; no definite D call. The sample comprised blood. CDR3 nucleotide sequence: TGTGCCAGCAGCACAAGCGGGCAAGCTTTCTTT. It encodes CASSTSGQAFF.